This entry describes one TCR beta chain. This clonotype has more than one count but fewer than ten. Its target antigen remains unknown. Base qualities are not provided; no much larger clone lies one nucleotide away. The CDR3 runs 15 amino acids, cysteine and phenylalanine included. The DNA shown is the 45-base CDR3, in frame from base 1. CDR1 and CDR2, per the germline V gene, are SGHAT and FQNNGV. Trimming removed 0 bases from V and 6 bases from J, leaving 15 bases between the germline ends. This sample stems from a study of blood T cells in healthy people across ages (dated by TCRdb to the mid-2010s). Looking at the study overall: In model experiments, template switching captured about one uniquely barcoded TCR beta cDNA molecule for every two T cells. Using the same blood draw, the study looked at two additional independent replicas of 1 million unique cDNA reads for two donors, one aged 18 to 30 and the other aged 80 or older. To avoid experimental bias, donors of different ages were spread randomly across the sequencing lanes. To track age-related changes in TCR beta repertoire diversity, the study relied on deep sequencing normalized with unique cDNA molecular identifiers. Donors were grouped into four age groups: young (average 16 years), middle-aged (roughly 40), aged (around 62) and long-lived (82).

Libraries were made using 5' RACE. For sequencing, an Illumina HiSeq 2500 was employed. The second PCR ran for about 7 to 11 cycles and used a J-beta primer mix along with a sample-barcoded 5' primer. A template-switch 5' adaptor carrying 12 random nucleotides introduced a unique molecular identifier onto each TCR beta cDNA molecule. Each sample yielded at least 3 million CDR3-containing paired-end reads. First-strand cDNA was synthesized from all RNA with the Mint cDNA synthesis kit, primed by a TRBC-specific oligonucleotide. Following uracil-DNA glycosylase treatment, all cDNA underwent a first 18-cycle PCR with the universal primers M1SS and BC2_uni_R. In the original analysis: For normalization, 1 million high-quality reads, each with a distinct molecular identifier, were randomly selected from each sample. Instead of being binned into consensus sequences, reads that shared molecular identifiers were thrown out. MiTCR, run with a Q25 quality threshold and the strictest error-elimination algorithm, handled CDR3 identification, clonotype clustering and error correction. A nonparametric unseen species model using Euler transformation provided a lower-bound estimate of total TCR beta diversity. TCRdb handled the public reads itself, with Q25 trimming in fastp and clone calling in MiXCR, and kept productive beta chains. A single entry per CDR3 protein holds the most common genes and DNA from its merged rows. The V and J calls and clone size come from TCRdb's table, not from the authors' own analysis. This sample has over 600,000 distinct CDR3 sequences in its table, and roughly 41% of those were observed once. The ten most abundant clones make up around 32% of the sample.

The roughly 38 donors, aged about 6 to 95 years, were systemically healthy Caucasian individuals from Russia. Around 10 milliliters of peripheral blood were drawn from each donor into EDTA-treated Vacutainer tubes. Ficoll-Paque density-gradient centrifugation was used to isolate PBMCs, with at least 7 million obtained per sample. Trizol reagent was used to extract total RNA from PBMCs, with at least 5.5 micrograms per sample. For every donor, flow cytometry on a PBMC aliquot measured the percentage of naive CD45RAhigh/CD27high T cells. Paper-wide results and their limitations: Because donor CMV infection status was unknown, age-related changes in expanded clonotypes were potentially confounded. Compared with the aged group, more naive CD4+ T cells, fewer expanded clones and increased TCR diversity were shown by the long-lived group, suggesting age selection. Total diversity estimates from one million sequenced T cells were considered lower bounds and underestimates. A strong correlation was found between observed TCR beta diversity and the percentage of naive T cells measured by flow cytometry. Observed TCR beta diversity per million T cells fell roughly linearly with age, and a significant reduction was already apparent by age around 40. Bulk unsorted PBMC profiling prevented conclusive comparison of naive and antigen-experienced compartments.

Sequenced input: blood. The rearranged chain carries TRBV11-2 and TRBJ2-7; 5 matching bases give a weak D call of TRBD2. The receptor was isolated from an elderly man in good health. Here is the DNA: TGTGCCAGCAGCTTAGATATTCGGAGGAACTCCGAGCAGTACTTC. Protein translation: CASSLDIRRNSEQYF.